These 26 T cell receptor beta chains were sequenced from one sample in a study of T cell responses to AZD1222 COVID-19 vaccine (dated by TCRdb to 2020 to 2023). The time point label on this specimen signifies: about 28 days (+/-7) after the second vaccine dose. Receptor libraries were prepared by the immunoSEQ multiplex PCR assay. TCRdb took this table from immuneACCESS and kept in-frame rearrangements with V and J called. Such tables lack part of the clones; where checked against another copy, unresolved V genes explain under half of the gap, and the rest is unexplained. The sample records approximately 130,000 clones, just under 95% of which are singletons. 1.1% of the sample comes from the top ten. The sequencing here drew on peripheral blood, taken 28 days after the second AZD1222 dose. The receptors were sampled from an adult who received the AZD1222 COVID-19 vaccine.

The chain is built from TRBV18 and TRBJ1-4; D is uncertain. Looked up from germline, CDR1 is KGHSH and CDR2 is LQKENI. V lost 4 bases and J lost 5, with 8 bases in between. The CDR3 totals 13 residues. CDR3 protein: CASSRERNEKLFF. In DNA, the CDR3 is TGTGCCAGCTCACGGGAGAGGAATGAAAAACTGTTTTTT.

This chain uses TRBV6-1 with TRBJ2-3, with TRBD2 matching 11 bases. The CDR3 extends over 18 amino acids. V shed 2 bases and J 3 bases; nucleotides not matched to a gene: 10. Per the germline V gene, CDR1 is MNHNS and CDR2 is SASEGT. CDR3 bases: TGTGCCAGCAGTGAAAGCGAGATAGCGGGAGGGATAACAGATACGCAGTATTTT. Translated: CASSESEIAGGITDTQYF.

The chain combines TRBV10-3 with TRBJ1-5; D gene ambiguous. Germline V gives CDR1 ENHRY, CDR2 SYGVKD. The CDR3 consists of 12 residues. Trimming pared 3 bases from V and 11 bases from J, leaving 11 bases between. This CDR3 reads CAISEDGGAQHF. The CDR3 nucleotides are TGTGCCATCAGTGAAGATGGTGGGGCCCAGCATTTT.

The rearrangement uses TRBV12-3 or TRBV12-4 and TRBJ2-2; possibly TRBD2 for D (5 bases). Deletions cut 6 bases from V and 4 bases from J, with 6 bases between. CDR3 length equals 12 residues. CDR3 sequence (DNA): TGTGCCAGCAGCGGGGTCACCGGGGAGCTGTTTTTT. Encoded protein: CASSGVTGELFF.

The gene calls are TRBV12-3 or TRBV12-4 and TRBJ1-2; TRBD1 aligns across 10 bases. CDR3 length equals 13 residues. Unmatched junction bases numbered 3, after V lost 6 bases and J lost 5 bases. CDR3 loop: CASRRQGAYGYTF. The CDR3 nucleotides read TGTGCCAGCAGAAGACAGGGGGCGTATGGCTACACCTTC.

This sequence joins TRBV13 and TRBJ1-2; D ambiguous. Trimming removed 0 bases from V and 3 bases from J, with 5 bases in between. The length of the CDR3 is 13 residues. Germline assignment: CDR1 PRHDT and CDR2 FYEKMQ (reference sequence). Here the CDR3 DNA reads TGTGCCAGCAGCTTAGGGGCCTACTATGGCTACACCTTC. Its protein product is CASSLGAYYGYTF.

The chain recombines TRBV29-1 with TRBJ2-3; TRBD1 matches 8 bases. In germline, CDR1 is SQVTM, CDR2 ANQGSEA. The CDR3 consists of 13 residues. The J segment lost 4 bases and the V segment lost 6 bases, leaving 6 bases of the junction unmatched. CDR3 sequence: CSVHGTGADTQYF. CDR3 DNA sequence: TGCAGCGTCCACGGGACAGGTGCAGATACGCAGTATTTT.

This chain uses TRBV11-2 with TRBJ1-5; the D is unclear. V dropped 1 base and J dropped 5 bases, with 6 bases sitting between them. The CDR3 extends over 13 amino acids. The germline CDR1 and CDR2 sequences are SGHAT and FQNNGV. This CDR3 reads CASSLVLDQPQHF. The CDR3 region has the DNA TGTGCCAGCAGCTTAGTCCTGGATCAGCCCCAGCATTTT.

Here the CDR3 reads CASSLDYSNQPQHF. DNA for the CDR3: TGCGCCAGCAGCTTGGATTACAGCAATCAGCCCCAGCATTTT. The chain employs TRBV5-1 and TRBJ1-5; D call uncertain. V was pared by 0 bases and J by 1 base, with 5 bases between. This CDR3 has 14 amino acids. Germline V lookup: CDR1 SGHRS, CDR2 YFSETQ.

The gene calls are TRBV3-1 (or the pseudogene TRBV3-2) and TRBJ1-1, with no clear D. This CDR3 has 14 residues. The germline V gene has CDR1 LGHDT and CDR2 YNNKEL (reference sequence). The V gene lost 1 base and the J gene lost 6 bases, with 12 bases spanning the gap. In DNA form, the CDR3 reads TGTGCCAGCAGCCAAGTTGGAGTGCGGGCTGAAGCTTTCTTT. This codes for CASSQVGVRAEAFF.

CDR3 amino acids: CASSPQEPFNYGYTF. CDR3 coding DNA: TGTGCCAGCTCGCCTCAGGAACCTTTCAACTATGGCTACACCTTC. V and J are TRBV18 and TRBJ1-2; D gene unclear. This CDR3 is 15 amino acids long. Germline V CDR1 and CDR2: KGHSH, LQKENI. Trimming removed 6 bases from V and 2 bases from J, with 16 bases in between.

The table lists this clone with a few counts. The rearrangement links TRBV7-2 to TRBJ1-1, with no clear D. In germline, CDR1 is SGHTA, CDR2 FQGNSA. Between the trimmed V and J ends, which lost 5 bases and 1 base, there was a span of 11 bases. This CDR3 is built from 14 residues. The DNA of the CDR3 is TGTGCCAGCAGCCCCCTCCGGGGGAACACTGAAGCTTTCTTT. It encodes CASSPLRGNTEAFF.

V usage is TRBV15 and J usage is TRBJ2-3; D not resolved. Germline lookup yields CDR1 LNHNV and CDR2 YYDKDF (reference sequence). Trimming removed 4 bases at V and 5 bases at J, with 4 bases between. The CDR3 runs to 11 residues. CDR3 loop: CATSKRDTQYF. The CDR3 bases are TGTGCCACCAGCAAGAGAGATACGCAGTATTTT.

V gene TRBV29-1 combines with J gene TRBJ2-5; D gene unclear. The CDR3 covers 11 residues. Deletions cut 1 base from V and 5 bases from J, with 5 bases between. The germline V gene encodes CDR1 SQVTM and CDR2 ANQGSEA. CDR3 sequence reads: CSVEVRETQYF. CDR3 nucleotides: TGCAGCGTTGAAGTCCGGGAGACCCAGTACTTC.

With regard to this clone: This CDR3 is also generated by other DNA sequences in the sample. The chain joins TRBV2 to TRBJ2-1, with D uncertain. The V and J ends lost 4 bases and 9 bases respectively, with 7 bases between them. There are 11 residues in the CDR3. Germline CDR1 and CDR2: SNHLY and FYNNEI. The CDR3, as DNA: TGTGCCAGCAGTGGAGGCGGTGAGCAGTTCTTC. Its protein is CASSGGGEQFF.

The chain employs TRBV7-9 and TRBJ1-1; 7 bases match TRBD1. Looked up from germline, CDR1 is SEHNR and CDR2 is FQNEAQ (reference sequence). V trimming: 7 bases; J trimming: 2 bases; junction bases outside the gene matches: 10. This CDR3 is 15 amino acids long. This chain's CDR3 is CASIPSQGENTEAFF. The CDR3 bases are TGTGCCAGCATCCCCTCGCAGGGGGAAAACACTGAAGCTTTCTTT.

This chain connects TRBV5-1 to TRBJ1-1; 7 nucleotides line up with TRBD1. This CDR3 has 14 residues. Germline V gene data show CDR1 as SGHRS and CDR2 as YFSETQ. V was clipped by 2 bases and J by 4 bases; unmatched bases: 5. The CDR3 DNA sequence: TGCGCCAGCAGCTTAGGTGACAGGGCCACTGAAGCTTTCTTT. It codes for CASSLGDRATEAFF.

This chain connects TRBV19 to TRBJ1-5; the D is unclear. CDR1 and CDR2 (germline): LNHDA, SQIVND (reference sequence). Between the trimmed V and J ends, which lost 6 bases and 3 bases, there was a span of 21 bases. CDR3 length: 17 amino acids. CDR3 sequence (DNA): TGTGCCAGTAGCCCGAGAAAGGGAGGCGGTGCCAATCAGCCCCAGCATTTT. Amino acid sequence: CASSPRKGGGANQPQHF.

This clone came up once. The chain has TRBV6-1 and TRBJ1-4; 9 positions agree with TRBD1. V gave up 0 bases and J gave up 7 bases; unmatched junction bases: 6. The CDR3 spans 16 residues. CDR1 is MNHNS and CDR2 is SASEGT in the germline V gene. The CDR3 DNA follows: TGTGCCAGCAGTGAAGCTAGCACAGGGGGCAGTGAAAAACTGTTTTTT. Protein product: CASSEASTGGSEKLFF.

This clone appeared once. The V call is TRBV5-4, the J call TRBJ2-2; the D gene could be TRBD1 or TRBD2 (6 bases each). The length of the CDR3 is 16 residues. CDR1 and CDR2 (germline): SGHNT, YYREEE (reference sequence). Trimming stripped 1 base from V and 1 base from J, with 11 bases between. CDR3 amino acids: CASSLPGGLNTGELFF. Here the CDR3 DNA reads TGTGCCAGCAGCTTGCCCGGGGGCTTGAACACCGGGGAGCTGTTTTTT.

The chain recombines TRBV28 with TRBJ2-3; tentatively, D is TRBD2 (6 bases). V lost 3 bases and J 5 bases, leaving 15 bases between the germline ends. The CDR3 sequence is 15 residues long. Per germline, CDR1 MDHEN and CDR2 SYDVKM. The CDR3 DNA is TGTGCCAGCAGTTTTATGGGGGACGGGGGAGATACGCAGTATTTT. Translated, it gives CASSFMGDGGDTQYF.

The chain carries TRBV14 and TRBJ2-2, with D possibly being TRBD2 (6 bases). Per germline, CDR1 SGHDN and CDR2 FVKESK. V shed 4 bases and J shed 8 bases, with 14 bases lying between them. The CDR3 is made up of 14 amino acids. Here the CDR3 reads CASSLGTLRGELFF. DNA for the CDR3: TGTGCCAGCAGCCTCGGGACTCTCCGGGGGGAGCTGTTTTTT. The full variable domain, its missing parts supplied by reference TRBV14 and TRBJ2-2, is EAGVTQFPSHSVIEKGQTVTLRCDPISGHDNLYWYRRVMGKEIKFLLHFVKESKQDESGMPNNRFLAERTGGTYSTLKVQPAELEDSGVYFCASSLGTLRGELFFGEGSRLTVL.

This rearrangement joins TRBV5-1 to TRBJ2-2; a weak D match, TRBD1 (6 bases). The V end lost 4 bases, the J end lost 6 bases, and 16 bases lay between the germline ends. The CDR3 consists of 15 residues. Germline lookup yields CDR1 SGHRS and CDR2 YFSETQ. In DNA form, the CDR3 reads TGCGCCAGCAGCCCTTCGGGCAGGGGCTCCGGGGAGCTGTTTTTT. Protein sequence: CASSPSGRGSGELFF.

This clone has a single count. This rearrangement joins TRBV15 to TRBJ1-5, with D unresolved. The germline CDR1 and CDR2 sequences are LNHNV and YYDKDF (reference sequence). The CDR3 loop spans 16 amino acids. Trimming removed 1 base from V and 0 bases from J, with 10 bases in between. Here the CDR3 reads CATSRGAGYSNQPQHF. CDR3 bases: TGTGCCACCAGCAGAGGGGCGGGGTATAGCAATCAGCCCCAGCATTTT.

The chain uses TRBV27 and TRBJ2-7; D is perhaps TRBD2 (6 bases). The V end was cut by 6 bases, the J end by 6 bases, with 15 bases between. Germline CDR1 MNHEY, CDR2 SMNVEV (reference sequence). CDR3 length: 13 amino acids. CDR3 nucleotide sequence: TGTGCCAGCAGCCCCCGGGGGTTAGCCGAGCAGTACTTC. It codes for CASSPRGLAEQYF.

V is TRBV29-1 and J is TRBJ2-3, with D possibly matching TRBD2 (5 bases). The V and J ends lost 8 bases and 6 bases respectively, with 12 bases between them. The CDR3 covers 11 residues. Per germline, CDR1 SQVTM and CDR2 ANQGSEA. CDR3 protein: CSFALADTQYF. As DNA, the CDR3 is TGCAGCTTCGCCTTAGCGGATACGCAGTATTTT.